These T cell receptor beta chains were read from a single sample in a study of blood T cell repertoires in COVID-19. TCRdb keeps only in-frame clones here, not all; method: immunoSEQ multiplex PCR. The sample records some 100,000 clones, roughly 90% being singletons. Sequencing used peripheral blood. Source of these receptors: a man between 50 and 59 years old with active COVID-19. The CDR3 runs from the conserved cysteine through the conserved F or W. The D gene is left open where the match is weak. Size is stated for part of the rows, as once, few or many counts, or as a class when the clone is expanded.

TRBV11-2	-	TRBJ2-1	-	TGTGCCAGCAGCTTGGCGGGGTACAATGAGCAGTTCTTC	CASSLAGYNEQFF
TRBV7-9	-	TRBJ1-4	-	TGTGCCAGCAGCCCTAGGGGGGGTTTTAATGAAAAACTGTTTTTT	CASSPRGGFNEKLFF
TRBV19	-	TRBJ1-2	-	TGTGCCAGTAGTATCGGGGGGCTCGGAGGCTACACCTTC	CASSIGGLGGYTF
TRBV11-2	-	TRBJ2-1	-	TGTGCCAGCAGCACCCGACGGGACAATTACAATGAGCAGTTCTTC	CASSTRRDNYNEQFF
TRBV6-6	-	TRBJ2-5	-	TGTGCCAGCTCAGGCGGGGTAGAGACCCAGTACTTC	CASSGGVETQYF
TRBV7-3	TRBD2	TRBJ2-3	-	TGTGCCAGCAGGCCGGGACTAACCACAGATACGCAGTATTTT	CASRPGLTTDTQYF
TRBV19	TRBD2	TRBJ2-1	-	TGTGCCAGTAGTCCCCGAGGGGGACTAGCGGGGAGAGGATTCTACAATGAGCAGTTCTTC	CASSPRGGLAGRGFYNEQFF
TRBV6-5	TRBD1	TRBJ2-7	-	TGTGCCAGCCAGGAGGGACAGGGAATCTCCTACGAGCAGTACTTC	CASQEGQGISYEQYF
TRBV13	TRBD1	TRBJ1-6	-	TGTGCCGCCGGGACAGGGACGGGCTCACCCCTCCACTTT	CAAGTGTGSPLHF
TRBV2	TRBD1	TRBJ1-4	-	TGTGCCAGCAGCACGACAGGGGGTGCTGAAAAACTGTTTTTT	CASSTTGGAEKLFF
TRBV27	TRBD2	TRBJ2-1	-	TGTGCCAGCAGCGGGCAGGGACTAGGCTGGGACAATGAGCAGTTCTTC	CASSGQGLGWDNEQFF
TRBV18	TRBD1	TRBJ1-1	-	TGTGCCAGCTCACCAGGACAGGGATCTGAAGCTTTCTTT	CASSPGQGSEAFF
TRBV2	TRBD1	TRBJ2-1	-	TGTGCCAGCAGGTTGGGGACAGGGGTCTACAATGAGCAGTTCTTC	CASRLGTGVYNEQFF
TRBV19	-	TRBJ1-1	-	TGTGCCAGTATTAAGAACACTGAAGCTTTCTTT	CASIKNTEAFF
TRBV7-8	TRBD2	TRBJ2-5	-	TGTGCCAGCAGCTTCGCGGGGGGGGGCGGTGAGACCCAGTACTTC	CASSFAGGGGETQYF
TRBV9	-	TRBJ2-7	-	TGTGCCAGCAGCGTAGGGCAGGGCCTCTCCTACGAGCAGTACTTC	CASSVGQGLSYEQYF
TRBV15	TRBD2	TRBJ2-1	-	TGTGCCACCAGCAGGGGAAGCGGGGGGGGGAGTGAGCAGTTCTTC	CATSRGSGGGSEQFF
TRBV21-1	-	TRBJ2-1	-	TGTGCCAGCAGCAAACGGCGGGAGGGCCCTGGGGAGCAGTTCTTC	CASSKRREGPGEQFF
TRBV11-2	TRBD2	TRBJ2-1	-	TGTGCCAGCAGCTTCGGGACTAGCGGATACAATGAGCAGTTCTTC	CASSFGTSGYNEQFF
TRBV5-4	TRBD2	TRBJ2-5	-	TGTGCCAGCAGCCCCGGACTAGCGGAGACCCAGTACTTC	CASSPGLAETQYF
TRBV19	TRBD1	TRBJ1-6	-	TGTGCCAGTAGTCAAGGACAGGGTAGTAATTCACCCCTCCACTTT	CASSQGQGSNSPLHF
TRBV6-5	-	TRBJ1-3	-	TGTGCCAGCAGTCTGACAGGTTATCCTGGAAACACCATATATTTT	CASSLTGYPGNTIYF
TRBV4-1	-	TRBJ2-2	-	TGCGCCAGCAGCCAGGGGACTGCGAACACCGGGGAGCTGTTTTTT	CASSQGTANTGELFF
TRBV5-6	-	TRBJ2-7	-	TGTGCCAGCAGCTTGTCTCCAGCGATGACCTACGAGCAGTACTTC	CASSLSPAMTYEQYF
TRBV6-6	TRBD1	TRBJ1-2	-	TGTGCCAGCAGTCCACAGGGGGCGCGTGGCTACACCTTC	CASSPQGARGYTF
TRBV14	-	TRBJ2-2	-	TGTGCCAGCAGCGTTCACAGGGATGGCGGGGAGCTGTTTTTT	CASSVHRDGGELFF
TRBV11-2	TRBD1	TRBJ1-4	-	TGTGCCAGCAGCCGGGACAGGCGGTCTGAAAAACTGTTTTTT	CASSRDRRSEKLFF
TRBV6-5	TRBD1	TRBJ1-6	-	TGTGCCAGCATACAGGGGATCTCCTATAATTCACCCCTCCACTTT	CASIQGISYNSPLHF
TRBV7-8	TRBD1	TRBJ2-3	-	TGTGCCAGCAGCTTAGTATCCACGGGACAGCGCACAGATACGCAGTATTTT	CASSLVSTGQRTDTQYF
TRBV3-1/TRBV3-2	-	TRBJ1-2	-	TGTGCCAGCAGCGCTACAGAACCGAACTATGGCTACACCTTC	CASSATEPNYGYTF
TRBV5-6	-	TRBJ1-4	-	TGTGCCAGCAGCTTGGGTAGGAGGCTTGCAACTAATGAAAAACTGTTTTTT	CASSLGRRLATNEKLFF
TRBV12-5	-	TRBJ2-3	-	TGTGCTAGTGGTACCCTTAGCGGAGATACGCAGTATTTT	CASGTLSGDTQYF
TRBV7-2	TRBD2	TRBJ2-5	-	TGTGCCAGCAGCTCCGGACTAGCGGGGGGTTACTTCCAAGAGACCCAGTACTTC	CASSSGLAGGYFQETQYF
TRBV9	TRBD2	TRBJ2-5	-	TGTGCCAGCAGCCCGCAGGGACTAGAAGAGACCCAGTACTTC	CASSPQGLEETQYF
TRBV18	-	TRBJ1-1	-	TGTGCCAGCTCACCACCCGGGGGGATGAACACTGAAGCTTTCTTT	CASSPPGGMNTEAFF
TRBV7-2	-	TRBJ2-5	-	TGTGCCAGCAGCGTGGCCTACGGGGAGACCCAGTACTTC	CASSVAYGETQYF
TRBV9	-	TRBJ2-2	-	TGTGCCAGCAGCGTAGGATCTCTACTCGCGAACACCGGGGAGCTGTTTTTT	CASSVGSLLANTGELFF
TRBV11-2	-	TRBJ1-5	-	TGTGCCAGCAGCTTAGACCGACAGGGCAATCAGCCCCAGCATTTT	CASSLDRQGNQPQHF
TRBV19	TRBD2	TRBJ2-2	-	TGTGCCAGTATATCTAGCGGTCGCACCGGGGAGCTGTTTTTT	CASISSGRTGELFF
TRBV24-1	TRBD2	TRBJ2-1	once	TGTGCCACCAGTGGTCTAGCGGGAGGCCGGGATGAGCAGTTCTTC	CATSGLAGGRDEQFF
TRBV19	TRBD1	TRBJ1-4	-	TGTGCCAGTAGTGCGTACAGGGGTAACGAAAAACTGTTTTTT	CASSAYRGNEKLFF
TRBV19	TRBD2	TRBJ2-1	-	TGTGCCAGTAGTATCTCTGCGGGAGAATCCTACAATGAGCAGTTCTTC	CASSISAGESYNEQFF
TRBV18	-	TRBJ2-5	-	TGTGCCAGCTCACCACCGTTTGGCGGATCCCAAGAGACCCAGTACTTC	CASSPPFGGSQETQYF
TRBV6-5	TRBD2	TRBJ2-1	-	TGTGCCAGCCAGGGTGGGACTAGCGGGGGATATGAGCAGTTCTTC	CASQGGTSGGYEQFF
TRBV6-5	-	TRBJ1-4	-	TGTGCCAGCGCCCCGGGTCTACAAAATGAAAAACTGTTTTTT	CASAPGLQNEKLFF
TRBV6-1	-	TRBJ1-1	-	TGTGCCAGCAGTGACCAGGATTACACTGAAGCTTTCTTT	CASSDQDYTEAFF
TRBV6-5	-	TRBJ1-2	-	TGTGCCAGCAGTTACCTGGGAGGCCCGATCTATGGCTACACCTTC	CASSYLGGPIYGYTF
TRBV6-5	-	TRBJ2-5	-	TGTGCCAGCTGTCCTGCTTTCGGGGAGACCCAGTACTTC	CASCPAFGETQYF
TRBV28	TRBD1	TRBJ1-6	-	TGTGCCAGTGGGACAGGCCATAATTCACCCCTCCACTTT	CASGTGHNSPLHF
TRBV2	TRBD1	TRBJ1-1	-	TGTGCCAGCAGACCGGGACAGGGGTTGAGCACTGAAGCTTTCTTT	CASRPGQGLSTEAFF
TRBV27	TRBD2	TRBJ2-1	-	TGTGCCAGCAGTTTGCAGGGAGGACTAGCGGGAGTGTATGAGCAGTTCTTC	CASSLQGGLAGVYEQFF
TRBV12-5	-	TRBJ1-1	-	TGTGCTAGTGGGCCCGAGGGGGCTGAAGCTTTCTTT	CASGPEGAEAFF
TRBV5-1	TRBD1	TRBJ1-1	-	TGCGCCAGCAGCCGTGACAGGGGTTTACCTGAAGCTTTCTTT	CASSRDRGLPEAFF